This T cell receptor beta chain appears in the sequencing data of a study of shared clonotypes between healthy human individuals. Whole-study results and caveats: Blood was the sole source, and tissue repertoires probably differ.

Comment on this clone: Its target is unknown.

Across several immunoSEQ plates, the genomic DNA of each subset was split evenly. The repertoire was sequenced with immunoSEQ multiplex PCR; TCRdb's copy has only in-frame clones and lacks some. The sample lists some 500,000 clones; 60% to 80% were seen once. This CDR3 contains 20 residues. CDR1 and CDR2 (germline): SGHTA, FQGTGA. Losses at the gene ends were 2 bases for V and 6 bases for J; bases not matched to a gene: 19. The source of this sequence is a woman between 40 and 55 years old in good health. Some clones in this sample may be carry-over from other donors' samples. The sample comprised PBMCs. This chain uses TRBV7-3 with TRBJ2-2; 9 positions match TRBD1. CDR3 nucleotide sequence: TGTGCCAGCAGCTTACCCCGGTCTCGAACAGGGGGCGCACACGCCGGGGAGCTGTTTTTT. Amino acids: CASSLPRSRTGGAHAGELFF.